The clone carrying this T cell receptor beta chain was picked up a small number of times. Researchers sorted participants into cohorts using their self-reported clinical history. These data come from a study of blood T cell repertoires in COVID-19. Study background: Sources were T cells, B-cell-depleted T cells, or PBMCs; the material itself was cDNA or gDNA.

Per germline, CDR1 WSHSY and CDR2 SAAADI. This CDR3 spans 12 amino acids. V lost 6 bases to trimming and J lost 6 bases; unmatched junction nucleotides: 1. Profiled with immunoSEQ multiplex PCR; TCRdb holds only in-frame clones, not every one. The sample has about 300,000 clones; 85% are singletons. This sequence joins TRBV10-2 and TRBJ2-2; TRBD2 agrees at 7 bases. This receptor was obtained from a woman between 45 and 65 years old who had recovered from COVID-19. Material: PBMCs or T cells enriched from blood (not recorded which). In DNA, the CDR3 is TGCGCCAGCAGAACTAGCGCCGGGGAGCTGTTTTTT. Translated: CASRTSAGELFF.